The clone carrying this TCR beta chain has at least ten counts. Antigen: not known. The sample belongs to a study of Graves' ophthalmopathy and Graves' hyperthyroidism. Study-wide points: Sensitivity of 65% to 71% and specificity of less than 75% were achieved by the model that predicted ophthalmopathy progression.

This CDR3 is built from 13 residues. The junction had 8 bases not matched to a gene; V was cut back by 4 bases and J by 8 bases. From germline, CDR1 is SGHRS and CDR2 YFSETQ. Stable hyperthyroidism was defined by absence of ophthalmopathy within 18 months of follow-up. People with hyperthyroidism were aged 18 to 65 and newly diagnosed, under 2 months' duration. No donor had other autoimmune disease, uncontrolled infection, pregnancy or lactation. Amplification of the TCR beta CDR3 regions used RNA transcripts (as template). Following a first-round RT-PCR that used HTBI primers, a second-round multiplex PCR was carried out. TCRdb ran MiXCR on the multiplex PCR reads and lists one entry per CDR3 protein. The table has about 620,000 distinct CDR3 sequences, 20% to 25% seen once.

The chain combines TRBV5-1 with TRBJ1-2; 7 bases agree with TRBD1. Input material: peripheral blood. The receptor comes from a woman aged 18-30 years with stable Graves' hyperthyroidism. Some clones in this sample may be carry-over from other donors' samples. The CDR3 sequence is CASSLDRLNGYTF. The DNA of the CDR3 is TGCGCCAGCAGCCTGGACAGGCTAAACGGCTACACCTTC.